The 8 T cell receptor beta chains given below trace back to one sample, sequenced in a study of T cells in women clearing cervical HPV infection. Sequencing was performed with immunoSEQ multiplex PCR; in TCRdb, only in-frame clones are kept and a portion is missing. This sample contains 20,000 to 25,000 clones. Specimen: blood buffy coat. All receptors derive from a woman aged 18 to 69 with a cervical HPV16 infection that either progressed to CIN3+ or cleared (not recorded which).

Points on this clone: The read finishes 3 residues shy of the CDR3 end, and the germline J gene is used to complete it. V gene TRBV2 combines with J gene TRBJ2-2; weak D call: TRBD1 (6 bases). The CDR3 has 16 residues. Germline values: CDR1 SNHLY, CDR2 FYNNEI. The part of the CDR3 DNA that was read is TGTGCCAGCATCTCTCCGGGACAAGGAACTAATGAAAAG. This sequence encodes CASISPGQGTNEK. The CDR3 in its entirety is CASISPGQGTNEKLFF.

As for this clone: The read comes to an end 3 residues before the CDR3 does, leaving the germline J gene to fill in the end. This chain uses TRBV5-6 with TRBJ2-2, with 8 bases identical to TRBD1. Losses at the gene ends were 4 bases for V and 4 bases for J; bases not matched to a gene: 3. The CDR3 is 14 residues long. CDR1 is SGHDT and CDR2 is YYEEEE in the germline V gene. CDR3 residues: CASSAGTGTGELFF. The CDR3 DNA, read in part, is TGTGCCAGCAGCGCCGGGACAGGCACCGGGGAG.

For this clone: The CDR3 end falls 3 residues outside the read, so it is completed with the germline J gene. This sequence joins TRBV2 and TRBJ2-2; D is possibly TRBD2 (5 bases). This CDR3 is 14 amino acids long. Per germline, CDR1 SNHLY and CDR2 FYNNEI. CDR3 DNA (partial): TGTGCCAGCAAGCTTCCTGCGACTAATGAAAAG. Translation gives CASKLPATNEK. In full, the CDR3 reads CASKLPATNEKLFF.

With respect to this clone: The read ends 3 residues early relative to the CDR3; the germline J gene fills the gap. The rearrangement uses TRBV10-2 and TRBJ2-3; 9 nucleotides align to TRBD1. The CDR3 is 16 amino acids. From germline, CDR1 is WSHSY and CDR2 SAAADI. The CDR3 DNA, read in part, is TGCGCCAGCCTCGACGTTTCGGGACAGGGTATCGAGACG. Translated, it gives CASLDVSGQGIET. The full CDR3 protein is CASLDVSGQGIETQYF.

With regard to this clone: The CDR3 extends 3 residues past the end of the read, so its final part is completed from the germline J gene. The V call is TRBV6-1, the J call TRBJ2-3, with D possibly matching TRBD2 (5 bases). The CDR3 sequence is 16 residues long. Germline CDR1 MNHNS, CDR2 SASEGT. Incomplete CDR3 DNA: TGTGCCAGCAGTGAAGCGAGCGGCGGACTCCAAGAGACG. This encodes CASSEASGGLQET. The CDR3 reads in full as CASSEASGGLQETQYF.

Remarks on this clone: Read sequence stops 3 residues before the CDR3 end, and the germline J gene provides the missing end. The chain has TRBV5-1 and TRBJ1-2, with no clear D. Germline V gene data show CDR1 as SGHRS and CDR2 as YFSETQ. V was pared by 0 bases and J by 4 bases, with 7 bases between. The CDR3 loop spans 13 amino acids. The CDR3 protein is CASSLGTGYGYTF. Incomplete CDR3 DNA: TGCGCCAGCAGCTTGGGAACGGGCTATGGC.

With respect to this clone: The read halts 3 residues ahead of the CDR3 end, with the missing end drawn from the germline J gene. V and J are TRBV2 and TRBJ1-2; 7 nucleotides match TRBD1. Germline V lookup: CDR1 SNHLY, CDR2 FYNNEI. The V and J ends lost 1 base and 5 bases, in that order; junction bases with no gene match: 7. The CDR3 totals 15 residues. CDR3 sequence: CASSEGGGAGYGYTF. Partial CDR3 DNA: TGTGCCAGCAGTGAAGGAGGGGGCGCGGGATATGGC.

In regard to this clone: The CDR3 end is not reached by the read, which stops 3 residues before it; the germline J gene fills it in. The chain is built from TRBV20-1 and TRBJ2-5; 9 bases match TRBD2. The V segment lost 1 base and the J segment 5 bases; nucleotides outside the gene matches: 8. Germline V lookup: CDR1 DFQATT, CDR2 SNEGSKA (reference sequence). The CDR3 extends over 15 amino acids. CDR3 DNA (partial): TGCAGTGCTAGAGTGGCTAGCGGGGCTCAGGAGACC. Amino acid sequence: CSARVASGAQET. The whole CDR3 sequence reads CSARVASGAQETQYF.